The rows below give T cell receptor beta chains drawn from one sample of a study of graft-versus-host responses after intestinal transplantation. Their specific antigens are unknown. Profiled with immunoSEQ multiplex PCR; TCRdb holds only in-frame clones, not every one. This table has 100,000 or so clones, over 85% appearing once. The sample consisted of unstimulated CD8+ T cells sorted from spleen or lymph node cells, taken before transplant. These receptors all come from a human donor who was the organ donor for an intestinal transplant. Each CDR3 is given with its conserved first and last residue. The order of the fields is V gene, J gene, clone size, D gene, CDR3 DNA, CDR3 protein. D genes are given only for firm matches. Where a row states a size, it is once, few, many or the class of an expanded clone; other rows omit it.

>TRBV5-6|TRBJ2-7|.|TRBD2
TGTGCCAGCAGCCTCGGGACTAGAAACCCCTACGAGCAGTACTTC
CASSLGTRNPYEQYF
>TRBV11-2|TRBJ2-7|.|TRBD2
TGTGCCAGCAGCTTATGGCATGGGTTAGCGGGAGTTAACGAGCAGTACTTC
CASSLWHGLAGVNEQYF
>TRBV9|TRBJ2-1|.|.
TGTGCCAGCGCTGCCCCGGAGAGCTCCTACAATGAGCAGTTCTTC
CASAAPESSYNEQFF
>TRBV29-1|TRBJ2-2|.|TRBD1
TGCAGCGTAACAGGGGACACCGGGGAGCTGTTTTTT
CSVTGDTGELFF
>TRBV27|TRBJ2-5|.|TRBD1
TGTGCCAGCAGACAGACAGGGGGCGAGACCCAGTACTTC
CASRQTGGETQYF
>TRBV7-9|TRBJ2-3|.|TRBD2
TGTGCCAGCAGCCCACGGACTAGCGGGAGTGTGGCAGATACGCAGTATTTT
CASSPRTSGSVADTQYF
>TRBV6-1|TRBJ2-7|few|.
TGTGCCAGCAGTGAAGTCGGTATAGCGTACGAGCAGTACTTC
CASSEVGIAYEQYF
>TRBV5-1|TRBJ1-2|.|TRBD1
TGCGCCAGCAGCTCATGGACAGGGGTACGTTTTTATGGCTACACCTTC
CASSSWTGVRFYGYTF
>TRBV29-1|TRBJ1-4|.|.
TGCAGCGTGCGGGAGGGCCTTAATGAAAAACTGTTTTTT
CSVREGLNEKLFF
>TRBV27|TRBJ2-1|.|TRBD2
TGTGCCAGCAGTCACGATCCGGGACTAGCTTACAATGAGCAGTTCTTC
CASSHDPGLAYNEQFF
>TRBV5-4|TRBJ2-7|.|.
TGTGCCAGCAGCCGGGAACACGAGCAGTACTTC
CASSREHEQYF
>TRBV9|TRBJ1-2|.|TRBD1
TGTGCCAGCAGCGTGCCGGGACAGGGCCATGGCTACACCTTC
CASSVPGQGHGYTF
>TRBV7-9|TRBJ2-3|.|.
TGTGCCAGCAGCTTAGGGGGGGGCGGGGTCACAGATACGCAGTATTTT
CASSLGGGGVTDTQYF
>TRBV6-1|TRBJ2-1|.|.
TGTGCCGGCCGTCACCGGGGGGCTGGAAATGAGCAGTTCTTC
CAGRHRGAGNEQFF
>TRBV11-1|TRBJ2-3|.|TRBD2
TGTGCCAGCAGCCCCCAGGGGCGGCGGGGGGGCCGAGATACGCAGTATTTT
CASSPQGRRGGRDTQYF
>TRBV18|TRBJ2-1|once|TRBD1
TGTGCCAGCTCCCAAGGCCAGGGGGTTTACAATGAGCAGTTCTTC
CASSQGQGVYNEQFF
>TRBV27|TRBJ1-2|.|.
TGTGCCAGCACCCCCCTCCGGGGGAGGTATGGCTACACCTTC
CASTPLRGRYGYTF
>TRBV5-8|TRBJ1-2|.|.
TGTGCCAGCCCGGGACATATTATTGCTAACTATGGCTACACCTTC
CASPGHIIANYGYTF
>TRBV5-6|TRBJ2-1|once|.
TGTGCCAGCAGCCAGGGGCGGGAGCAGTTCTTC
CASSQGREQFF
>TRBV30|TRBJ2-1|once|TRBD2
TGTGCCTGCCTTAACCGTCGGCTAGCGGGGGGGTCCAATGAGCAGTTCTTC
CACLNRRLAGGSNEQFF
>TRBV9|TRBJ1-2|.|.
TGTGCCAGCAGCGGGATGGACAGCCCTAACTATGGCTACACCTTC
CASSGMDSPNYGYTF
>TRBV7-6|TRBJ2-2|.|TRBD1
TGTGCCAGCGGGAACCCAGGGGGTCCCGGGGAGCTGTTTTTT
CASGNPGGPGELFF
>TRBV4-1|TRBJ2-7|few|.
TGCGCCAGCAGCTCTCGAGTGGCCTACGAGCAGTACTTC
CASSSRVAYEQYF
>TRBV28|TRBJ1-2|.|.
TGTGCCACCCTGGGGGGACCGGGACGAGAGAACTATGGCTACACCTTC
CATLGGPGRENYGYTF
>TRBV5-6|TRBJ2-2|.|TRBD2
TGTGCCAGCAGCCTGGGGATGTCAGCGGGAGGCGGTACCGGGGAGCTGTTTTTT
CASSLGMSAGGGTGELFF
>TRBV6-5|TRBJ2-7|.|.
TGTGCCAGCAGTTACGGTCCAGATACCTCCTACGAGCAGTACTTC
CASSYGPDTSYEQYF
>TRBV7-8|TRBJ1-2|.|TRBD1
TGTGCCAGCAGCTGGAACACCGGACAGGGCCCTACTTTTTATGGCTACACCTTC
CASSWNTGQGPTFYGYTF
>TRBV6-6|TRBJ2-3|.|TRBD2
TGTGCCAGCAGTTACTCCGGGACTAGCATAGATACGCAGTATTTT
CASSYSGTSIDTQYF